This TCR beta chain emerged from a study of CD8 T cells in Susac syndrome. From blood CD8+ and CD4+ T cells, the TCR beta chain was sequenced. Negative isolation was used for CD8+ and CD4+ T cells, and FACS enrichment was applied to TEMRA cells. Random hexamers served to reverse transcribe roughly 0.5 to 1 ug RNA. TCRdb called the immunoSEQ multiplex PCR reads again in MiXCR, with one record for every CDR3 protein. Of 150,000 to 200,000 distinct CDR3 sequences listed, 85% to 95% were seen once; the top ten hold around 0.1%. Trimming took 8 bases from V and 4 from J; bases not matched to a gene: 2. Germline CDR1 SNHLY, CDR2 FYNNEI. The CDR3 totals 12 residues. This clonotype was found a few times.

The sequence was collected from a human donor in good health. The material sequenced was CD4+ T cells from PBMCs. The genes are TRBV2 and TRBJ1-2; TRBD1 aligns across 9 bases. The CDR3 coding sequence is TGTGCCAGCCGGGACAGGGCCTATGGCTACACCTTC. It is translated as CASRDRAYGYTF.